These 30 T cell receptor beta chains were all obtained from the same sample, sequenced in a study of blood T cells in healthy people across ages. Together with a sample-barcoded 5' primer, a J-beta primer mix was included in a second PCR lasting roughly 7 to 11 cycles. TCRdb processed the 5' RACE reads anew with MiXCR; each CDR3 protein has one entry. The sample has approximately 1,000,000 distinct CDR3 sequences, roughly two fifths seen once. The specimen was blood. Receptors originate from a man between 18 and 29 years old in good health.

The chain links TRBV24-1 to TRBJ1-1; 8 bases are a match to TRBD1. This CDR3 is 16 amino acids long. CDR1 KGHDR and CDR2 SFDVKD come from the germline V gene. V trimming: 2 bases; J trimming: 7 bases; junction bases outside the gene matches: 11. DNA for the CDR3: TGTGCCACCAGTGATTGGGCTGGGACAGGAGTCGTTGAAGCTTTCTTT. Translated, it gives CATSDWAGTGVVEAFF.

In this sample, this clonotype turned up a few times. An end of the junction does not agree with germline; a read error may underlie this. V gene TRBV24-1 combines with J gene TRBJ1-2, with D hard to call. Germline V lookup: CDR1 KGHDR, CDR2 SFDVKD. CDR3 size: 14 residues. The CDR3 DNA sequence: TGTGCCGCCAGTGACCCCCAGGTTAACTATGGCTACACCTTC. It is translated as CAASDPQVNYGYTF.

In nucleotides, the CDR3 is TGTGCCAGCAGTCTGGCAGCGGGGGTGAGCTATGGCTACACCTTC. It translates to CASSLAAGVSYGYTF. This chain joins TRBV6-5 and TRBJ1-2, with D perhaps TRBD1 (5 bases). V shed 5 bases and J shed 4 bases, with 17 bases lying between them. Germline CDR1 is MNHEY and CDR2 is SVGAGI. The CDR3 has 15 amino acids.

The V and J genes are TRBV4-2 and TRBJ1-6; D possibly corresponds to TRBD1 (5 bases). The CDR3 spans 13 residues. Germline assignment: CDR1 LGHNA and CDR2 YNFKEQ. V lost 6 bases to trimming and J lost 9 bases, with 12 bases between them. The CDR3 bases are TGTGCCAGCAGGGGACCGGGGCTTTCACCCCTCCACTTT. It codes for CASRGPGLSPLHF.

The chain carries TRBV3-1 and TRBJ2-5, with D unclear. The CDR3 length is 16 residues. The ends were cut back, 0 bases at V and 5 bases at J, with 16 bases in the middle. Per germline, CDR1 LGHDT and CDR2 YNNKEL (reference sequence). CDR3 coding DNA: TGTGCCAGCAGCCAAGACTTTTTTAAGGCAAGGGAGACCCAGTACTTC. Its protein product is CASSQDFFKARETQYF.

This clonotype was seen a few times. The rearrangement uses TRBV20-1 and TRBJ2-7; TRBD1 agrees at 8 bases. The germline CDR1 and CDR2 sequences are DFQATT and SNEGSKA (reference sequence). CDR3 length: 14 amino acids. Unmatched junction bases numbered 6, after V lost 5 bases and J lost 0 bases. The CDR3 coding sequence is TGCAGTGCTGGAACAGGGGGTAGCTCCTACGAGCAGTACTTC. Translated: CSAGTGGSSYEQYF.

The V gene is TRBV30, the J gene TRBJ2-5; D uncertain. Germline CDR1 reads GTSNPN; CDR2 reads SVGIG (reference sequence). Trimming shortened V by 4 bases and J by 11 bases, and 17 bases separated the two germline ends. This CDR3 has 12 residues. CDR3 sequence: CAWMGNYNEQYF. The CDR3 coding sequence is TGTGCCTGGATGGGGAACTACAATGAGCAGTACTTC.

This chain connects TRBV7-2 to TRBJ1-1; D is undetermined. The CDR3 totals 13 residues. Germline V gives CDR1 SGHTA, CDR2 FQGNSA. The V end was cut by 7 bases, the J end by 0 bases, with 9 bases between. CDR3 in amino acids: CASKCLLNTEAFF. CDR3 sequence (DNA): TGTGCCAGCAAGTGCCTATTGAACACTGAAGCTTTCTTT.

The chain couples TRBV6-6 to TRBJ1-4; D unclear. Per germline, CDR1 MNHNY and CDR2 SVGAGI (reference sequence). Trimming shortened V by 6 bases and J by 0 bases, and 14 bases separated the two germline ends. The CDR3 has 16 amino acids. The CDR3 protein is CASSFRAPATNEKLFF. The CDR3 coding sequence is TGTGCCAGCAGCTTTAGGGCCCCCGCAACTAATGAAAAACTGTTTTTT.

The chain is built from TRBV2 and TRBJ1-2, with 7 bases lining up with TRBD1. The CDR3 runs 14 residues. Germline-derived CDR1 and CDR2 are SNHLY and FYNNEI. V was pared by 1 base and J by 6 bases, with 5 bases of the junction left unmatched. CDR3 protein: CASSEGRTGHGYTF. Written as DNA, the CDR3 is TGTGCCAGCAGTGAAGGTAGGACAGGACATGGCTACACCTTC. Filled out from reference TRBV2 and TRBJ1-2, the complete variable domain reads EPEVTQTPSHQVTQMGQEVILRCVPISNHLYFYWYRQILGQKVEFLVSFYNNEISEKSEIFDDQFSVERPDGSNFTLKIRSTKLEDSAMYFCASSEGRTGHGYTFGSGTRLTVV.

On this clonotype: A read error is possible here, since a much larger clone lies one base away. CDR3 in amino acids: CASSVTGGVSYNEQYF. CDR3 DNA sequence: TGTGCCAGCAGCGTAACTGGGGGGGTCTCCTACAATGAGCAGTACTTC. The V call is TRBV9, the J call TRBJ2-5, with 7 positions matching TRBD2. The CDR3 covers 16 residues. V gave up 1 base and J gave up 11 bases; unmatched junction bases: 17. CDR1 and CDR2 (germline): SGDLS, YYNGEE.

The sample holds many counts of this clonotype. This chain links TRBV7-2 with TRBJ2-1; a weak D match, TRBD2 (5 bases). Germline CDR1 and CDR2: SGHTA and FQGNSA. Trimming removed 0 bases from V and 4 bases from J, with 10 bases in between. CDR3 size: 15 residues. In DNA, the CDR3 is TGTGCCAGCAGCTTAGCTATCGCGGGTTACAATGAGCAGTTCTTC. Translated, it gives CASSLAIAGYNEQFF.

This clonotype was seen a few times. This chain connects TRBV28 to TRBJ1-2, with a weak D call TRBD1 (6 bases). Trimming took off 4 bases at V and 8 bases at J, with 14 bases between the two ends. In germline, CDR1 is MDHEN, CDR2 SYDVKM. This CDR3 comprises 13 residues. This CDR3 is CASSSQGQGGYTF. CDR3 DNA: TGTGCCAGCAGTTCACAGGGTCAGGGAGGCTACACCTTC.

This clonotype was detected a few times. The chain couples TRBV20-1 to TRBJ1-1; the match to TRBD1 covers 7 bases. Germline V gives CDR1 DFQATT, CDR2 SNEGSKA (reference sequence). The CDR3 contains 15 residues. Trimming at V came to 3 bases and at J to 4 bases, leaving 11 bases not matched to a gene. As DNA, the CDR3 is TGCAGTGCTAGCACGGAGGGGGCGTGGGGCACTGAAGCTTTCTTT. This encodes CSASTEGAWGTEAFF.

The chain is built from TRBV9 and TRBJ1-3; D gene ambiguous. The CDR3 has 17 residues. Per germline, CDR1 SGDLS and CDR2 YYNGEE. The V end lost 0 bases, the J end lost 0 bases, and 13 bases lay between the germline ends. The DNA of the CDR3 is TGTGCCAGCAGCGTAGGTGGACTCCGAGGCTCTGGAAACACCATATATTTT. Its protein is CASSVGGLRGSGNTIYF. Full variable domain (outside the CDR3, taken from reference TRBV9 and TRBJ1-3): DSGVTQTPKHLITATGQRVTLRCSPRSGDLSVYWYQQSLDQGLQFLIQYYNGEERAKGNILERFSAQQFPDLHSELNLSSLELGDSALYFCASSVGGLRGSGNTIYFGEGSWLTVV.

V is TRBV12-3 or TRBV12-4 and J is TRBJ2-3; 9 bases match TRBD1. With V trimmed by 5 bases and J by 4 bases, 7 bases remained unmatched. The length of the CDR3 is 15 residues. CDR3: CASSRTGEVADTQYF. CDR3 nucleotide sequence: TGTGCCAGCAGTCGGACAGGGGAAGTGGCAGATACGCAGTATTTT.

This clonotype was seen repeatedly, ten times or more. This rearrangement joins TRBV7-9 to TRBJ1-1; D call uncertain. CDR1 and CDR2 (germline): SEHNR, FQNEAQ (reference sequence). This CDR3 is built from 14 residues. Deletions cut 4 bases from V and 5 bases from J, with 14 bases between. For the CDR3, the DNA is TGTGCCAGCAGCTCCCTTGGAAGTATGACTGAAGCTTTCTTT. Amino acid sequence: CASSSLGSMTEAFF.

V and J are TRBV9 and TRBJ2-3, with D hard to call. The V gene's germline CDR1 is SGDLS and CDR2 YYNGEE. Deletions cut 1 base from V and 0 bases from J, with 9 bases between. The CDR3 has 15 amino acids. Here the CDR3 DNA reads TGTGCCAGCAGCGTAACAAGAACTAGCACAGATACGCAGTATTTT. Translating it yields CASSVTRTSTDTQYF.

This clonotype came up a few times. The rearrangement uses TRBV29-1 and TRBJ1-5, with TRBD1 identical over 7 bases. The CDR3 is 15 amino acids. V shed 5 bases, J shed 3 bases, and the junction held 10 bases outside the gene matches. The germline gives CDR1 SQVTM, CDR2 ANQGSEA. This CDR3 is CSVSTGTAYNQPQHF. As DNA, the CDR3 is TGCAGCGTTTCAACCGGGACAGCATACAATCAGCCCCAGCATTTT.

This clonotype was observed a few times. The chain has TRBV29-1 and TRBJ2-2, with D unclear. CDR3 size: 13 residues. V dropped 3 bases and J dropped 1 base, with 6 bases sitting between them. From germline, CDR1 is SQVTM and CDR2 ANQGSEA. CDR3 protein: CSVDRKNTGELFF. In DNA, the CDR3 is TGCAGCGTTGACAGGAAGAACACCGGGGAGCTGTTTTTT.

This clonotype appeared a few times. This chain uses TRBV9 with TRBJ2-3; 7 positions match TRBD1. The germline gives CDR1 SGDLS, CDR2 YYNGEE. The CDR3 is made up of 15 amino acids. After removal of 3 bases from V and 1 base from J, the junction contained 5 bases not matched to a gene. The CDR3 region has the DNA TGTGCCAGCAGCGCGACAGGGATTCGCACAGATACGCAGTATTTT. The encoded protein is CASSATGIRTDTQYF.

DNA for the CDR3: TGTGCCAGCAGTCGGGACACAGGGGGCGGAACTAATGAAAAACTGTTTTTT. The encoded protein is CASSRDTGGGTNEKLFF. V is TRBV12-3 or TRBV12-4 and J is TRBJ1-4; 9 positions agree with TRBD1. V gave up 5 bases and J gave up 1 base; unmatched junction bases: 8. This CDR3 has 17 amino acids.

This clonotype was seen a handful of times. The chain is built from TRBV7-9 and TRBJ1-1; weak D call: TRBD1 (6 bases). The CDR3 extends over 11 amino acids. Germline-derived CDR1 and CDR2 are SEHNR and FQNEAQ (reference sequence). V dropped 6 bases and J dropped 7 bases, with 9 bases sitting between them. The CDR3 DNA is TGTGCCAGCAGTTTACAGGGTGAAGCTTTCTTT. Protein: CASSLQGEAFF.

The chain links TRBV20-1 to TRBJ2-1; 9 bases fit TRBD1. The J call could be wrong; TRBJ2-7 is a better fit for the DNA end. CDR3 size: 14 residues. In germline, CDR1 is DFQATT, CDR2 SNEGSKA (reference sequence). The CDR3 DNA is TGCAGTGCTAACAGGGGGCCCTCCTACAATGAGCAGTACTTC. This encodes CSANRGPSYNEQYF.

The chain carries TRBV6-1 and TRBJ1-2; D unresolved. The CDR3 runs to 14 residues. With 1 base removed from V and 8 bases from J, the gap between germline ends came to 14 bases. CDR1 and CDR2 from the germline V gene are MNHNS and SASEGT. The CDR3 sequence: CASSEGLGSRGYTF. CDR3 nucleotides: TGTGCCAGCAGTGAAGGTTTGGGCTCTAGGGGCTACACCTTC.

J is TRBJ2-5 and V is TRBV27; D perhaps matches TRBD1 (6 bases). Deletions cut 0 bases from V and 11 bases from J, with 13 bases between. Germline lookup yields CDR1 MNHEY and CDR2 SMNVEV (reference sequence). This CDR3 has 13 residues. CDR3 sequence (DNA): TGTGCCAGCAGTTTATCCAGGACAGTTGTGCAGTACTTC. Residues: CASSLSRTVVQYF.

The V call is TRBV9, the J call TRBJ1-3; D is undetermined. Germline V CDR1 and CDR2: SGDLS, YYNGEE. The CDR3 consists of 19 residues. V lost 4 bases and J lost 0, with 23 bases in between. The CDR3 DNA is TGTGCCAGCAGCACCATTCCGATCCGACCGGCCACCTCTGGAAACACCATATATTTT. Translation gives CASSTIPIRPATSGNTIYF.

The chain employs TRBV29-1 and TRBJ1-2; D is possibly TRBD1 (5 bases). Trimming left V 3 bases short and J 8 bases short, with 10 bases between. The CDR3 spans 11 residues. Looked up from germline, CDR1 is SQVTM and CDR2 is ANQGSEA. The CDR3 sequence is CSVEIGEGYTF. CDR3 DNA: TGCAGCGTTGAGATAGGGGAGGGCTACACCTTC.

This clonotype has more than one count but fewer than ten. The chain links TRBV6-2 or TRBV6-3 to TRBJ1-5, with D hard to call. This CDR3 contains 13 residues. CDR1 is MNHEY and CDR2 is SVGEGT in the germline V gene. Trimming removed 5 bases from V and 5 bases from J, with 10 bases in between. CDR3 nucleotides: TGTGCCAGCAGTGACTGGGAGGATCAGCCCCAGCATTTT. Translation gives CASSDWEDQPQHF.

This chain links TRBV9 with TRBJ2-7; no clear D gene. The germline CDR1 and CDR2 sequences are SGDLS and YYNGEE. Trimming took 3 bases from V and 2 from J, leaving 9 bases between them. The CDR3 is made up of 13 amino acids. In DNA, the CDR3 is TGTGCCAGCAGCGCCCATGGCACCTACGAGCAGTACTTC. The encoded protein is CASSAHGTYEQYF.